This T cell receptor beta chain was retrieved from a study of Graves' ophthalmopathy and Graves' hyperthyroidism. This clonotype occurred a few times. Per the germline V gene, CDR1 is LNHDA and CDR2 is SQIVND (reference sequence). V dropped 10 bases and J dropped 1 base, with 13 bases sitting between them. The CDR3 loop spans 14 amino acids. RNA transcripts provided the template for amplifying TCR beta CDR3 regions. First-round RT-PCR with HTBI primers preceded a second-round multiplex PCR. One entry per CDR3 protein, called by TCRdb with MiXCR from the multiplex PCR reads. This sample has hundreds of thousands of distinct CDR3 sequences; about two fifths occur once, and the top ten carry more than 2.5%.

The specimen sequenced was peripheral blood. V usage is TRBV19 and J usage is TRBJ2-2, with D perhaps matching TRBD1 or TRBD2 (7 bases each). This receptor was obtained from an adult man with Graves' ophthalmopathy. CDR3 nucleotides: TGTGCCACCCAGGGGGGGGTGAACACCGGGGAGCTGTTTTTT. This encodes CATQGGVNTGELFF.